This T cell receptor beta chain originates from a study of T cells in Graves' hyperthyroidism and ophthalmopathy (dated by TCRdb to the late 2010s). Study-wide context: A discovery cohort of about a hundred patients, roughly 45 with Graves' ophthalmopathy and about 58 with stable Graves' hyperthyroidism, was used to find distinguishing TCR V-J signatures. In roughly six Graves' hyperthyroidism patients, the study also compared T-cell repertoires from thyroid tissue with T-cell repertoires from blood. An independent validation cohort of some 18 hyperthyroidism patients and 17 patients who later progressed to ophthalmopathy tested prospective prediction of ophthalmopathy. Following sampling, methimazole starting at 30 mg daily was given to hyperthyroidism patients, and high-dose intravenous methylprednisolone was given to ophthalmopathy patients. The paper describes TCR Vbeta CDR3 sequencing of some 130 peripheral blood samples, made up of 40 to 45 ophthalmopathy patients, roughly 80 hyperthyroidism patients and about 17 progressor patients. The roughly 100 discovery patients were randomly divided into training and test sets at a 7:3 ratio. What the study reported, not specific to this receptor: No statistical method was used to fix the sample size in advance, and group allocation was not hidden from the investigators. In validation, the model predicted progression to ophthalmopathy a median of around 6.5 months before onset, with about 71% sensitivity and 72.22% specificity. In cross-validation, a model built on a 13 V-J signature told ophthalmopathy apart from stable hyperthyroidism with 85% to 90% sensitivity and roughly 81% specificity, and in testing the same model reached 80%/75%. Most expanded thyroid clonotypes (frequency above 0.001) were also detected in blood, suggesting blood repertoires may reflect thyroid immune responses.

Worth noting for this clonotype: No cognate antigen has been identified for it. No base quality values were provided; no much bigger clone lies one nucleotide off.

Amplification of TCR beta CDR3 regions was carried out from RNA transcripts. The first round of RT-PCR for the TCR CDR3 was performed with the HTBI primer set and the Qiagen OneStep RT-PCR kit. The libraries were constructed in a second round of multiplex PCR and then size-selected and purified. Libraries were sequenced paired-end with 100 bp reads on an Illumina HiSeq2000. The authors' analysis ran thus. SOAPnuke was used to process the raw data, throwing out any read that contained adapters or uncalled bases, had a mean Phred below 15, or lacked an exact constant-primer or identifier match. COPE v1.2.5 was used to merge high-quality paired reads, and clonotypes were defined as unique nucleotide sequences. Clonotypes were aligned to IMGT TRBV, TRBD and TRBJ reference segments using MiTCR v1.1. Only V-J combinations with frequency above 0.0001, covering approximately 99% of repertoires, were analysed. The TCS score was defined as the ratio of F50 (clonal expansion) to E x V (chaos), calculated using BLOSUM62-based TCRdist between CDR3 peptides within each V-J. Welch's t-statistics and random forest reduced 450 to 600 V-J features to around 14, which were used in a naive Bayes classifier (R e1071). Thyroid-blood repertoire similarity was quantified with the Morisita-Horn index. TCRdb ran its own pipeline on the public reads, namely fastp trimming at Q25 and MiXCR clone calling, and kept in-frame beta chains. Each entry merges the rows of one CDR3 protein and shows their most common DNA and genes. TCRdb's processing, not the authors', yielded these V and J calls. The sample table contains a few hundred thousand distinct CDR3 sequences; only one count was recorded for approximately 48% of them. In total, the top ten clones hold about two fifths of the sample.

Exclusion was applied to patients with uncontrolled infections, other autoimmune diseases, pregnancy or lactation. Diagnoses relied on clinical symptoms, serum thyroxine and TRAb, thyroid ultrasound and orbital computed tomography. Total RNA was extracted using Trizol reagent, and RNA quality was assessed on an Agilent 2100 Bioanalyzer. CDR1 ENHRY and CDR2 SYGVKD were looked up in the germline V gene. Relative to germline, V is 4 bases shorter and J is 3 bases shorter, with 13 bases between their ends. The CDR3 starts with the cysteine, ends with the phenylalanine, and has 14 residues. Left in the record is the CDR3 DNA by itself, 42 bases read in frame from the first base.

Here the chain combines TRBV10-3 and TRBJ2-7; the D gene is possibly TRBD1 or TRBD2, each agreeing over 6 bases. The clonotype originates from an adult woman with Graves' disease, either hyperthyroidism or ophthalmopathy (not recorded which). Sequencing used peripheral blood or thyroid tissue (not recorded which). The DNA is TGTGCCATCAGTGTGCGGGACACGGACTACGAGCAGTACTTC. This is translated as CAISVRDTDYEQYF.